The source of this TCR beta chain is a study of shared clonotypes between healthy human individuals. Across several immunoSEQ plates, the genomic DNA of each subset was split evenly. Clones were sequenced by immunoSEQ multiplex PCR, and TCRdb holds only the in-frame ones, with some missing. The data show 2 million to 3 million clones, around 90% seen once. Germline V gene sequence: CDR1 LNHDA, CDR2 SQIVND (reference sequence). The CDR3 runs to 12 residues. Division of CD4+ cells produced a CD45RA+ naive subset and a CD45RA-negative memory subset. The TCR originated in a man between 18 and 29 years old in good health. The V gene is TRBV19, the J gene TRBJ2-1; no definite D call. The material sequenced was naive CD4+ T cells sorted from blood. The subset: CD45RA+ positively selected. The CDR3 sequence is CGSPSSYNEQFF. In DNA, the CDR3 is TGTGGGTCCCCAAGCTCCTACAATGAGCAGTTCTTC.